The clone carrying this T cell receptor beta chain was picked up many times. Its antigen remains unknown. From roughly 390 ng of RNA, a library with molecular barcoded alpha/delta and beta/gamma adaptors was made. Via MiXCR, TCRdb re-called the reads, giving one row per CDR3 protein. The repertoire holds roughly 130,000 distinct CDR3 sequences, with 10% to 15% as singletons. These data belong to a study of read filtering for tumor transcriptome and immune sequencing. Study background: Mean patient age was roughly 61 years, range about 45 to 85; around 16 male, more than 11 female. TCR-mapped reads were about 3.5 to 11 million with IR-seq versus roughly 80 to 1273 with RNA-seq.

Study-wide findings and caveats: IR-seq captured clonotypes deeper and more reliably than RNA-seq.

At the time of active disease, bone marrow was collected from every patient. This sequence originates from a donor at least 40 years old with multiple myeloma. The sequencing sample was made of a population of CD138-negative cells sorted from bone marrow.

The CDR3 coding sequence is TGCAGTGCCCCGGCGACAGGCCGCCCTACTAATGAAAAACTGTTTTTT. Amino acids: CSAPATGRPTNEKLFF. V and J are TRBV20-1 and TRBJ1-4, with D perhaps matching TRBD1 (6 bases). Germline V gene data show CDR1 as DFQATT and CDR2 as SNEGSKA (reference sequence). The CDR3 sequence is 16 residues long. V was pared by 6 bases and J by 2 bases, with 19 bases between.